This T cell receptor (beta chain) comes out of a study of T cell repertoires in cytomegalovirus infection. Overall study: Shared public TCR beta signatures pointed to both CMV infection and a matching HLA type. Study-wide results and limits: HLA-C-restricted, CMV-specific TCR beta clonotypes were dominant ex vivo. Individuals carrying CMV plus the relevant HLA were identified by cumulative frequency of public TCR beta families.

MiXCR, applied by TCRdb to the reads, yields one record per CDR3 protein. The sample includes approximately 170,000 distinct CDR3 sequences, around 14% of them seen just once. This clonotype was picked up many times. No antigen is known for it. The receptor was isolated from a human donor in good health (CMV status not recorded). Some clones in this sample may be carry-over from other donors' samples. The specimen was PBMCs.

The CDR3 protein is CASSYIKDYNTGELFF. CDR3 bases: TGTGCCAGCAGCTACATCAAGGACTATAACACCGGGGAGCTGTTTTTT. The V call is TRBV12-3 or TRBV12-4, the J call TRBJ2-2; the D gene is possibly TRBD2 (6 bases). The CDR3 runs 16 residues. Trimming pared 6 bases from V and 2 bases from J, leaving 16 bases between.